This T cell receptor beta chain was sequenced during a study of shared clonotypes between healthy human individuals. Investigators divided CD4+ cells into CD45RA+ naive and CD45RA-negative memory subsets. Study observations and caveats: Naive subsets, compared against memory subsets, generally had larger estimated richness values. Some clonotypes were shared by all four sorted-subset donors, while others were not shared. The non-shared ones had lower generation probabilities than the shared ones. Naive CD4 clonotypes overlapped across a handful of donors at roughly 5.1%.

This clone was counted a few times. Its target is not known. There are 14 residues in the CDR3. Germline V lookup: CDR1 MNHNS, CDR2 SASEGT. V lost 4 bases and J lost 3; bases outside the gene matches: 3. Some clones are missing from TCRdb's copy, which holds only in-frame ones; the method was immunoSEQ multiplex PCR. The table lists 2 million to 2.5 million clones, nearly 97% of them singletons, with around 0.13% in the top ten. The V and J genes are TRBV6-1 and TRBJ1-5; 7 bases are a match to TRBD1. The receptor was derived from a man younger than 35 in good health. The sequenced material came from naive CD4+ T cells sorted from blood. Subset indicated: CD45RA+ positively selected. CDR3 loop: CASSATGFNQPQHF. The CDR3 DNA is TGTGCCAGCAGTGCGACAGGGTTCAATCAGCCCCAGCATTTT.